This TCR beta chain was found in a study of technical replicates of blood from a few donors. Produced via immunoSEQ multiplex PCR; TCRdb's table is partial and in-frame only. Here the sample spans about 81,000 clones, approximately 97% being singletons. From germline, CDR1 is MNHNS and CDR2 SASEGT. The CDR3 consists of 15 residues. Trimming shortened V by 7 bases and J by 5 bases, and 18 bases separated the two germline ends. The sample comprised T cells isolated from PBMCs. This sequence originates from a human donor in good health. V and J are TRBV6-1 and TRBJ1-5; tentative D call: TRBD1 (5 bases). For the CDR3, the DNA is TGTGCCAGCAAGATAATGGGGCAGACCCATCAGCCCCAGCATTTT. As protein: CASKIMGQTHQPQHF.